A selection of T cell receptor beta chains follows, all from one sample in a study of blood T cell repertoires in COVID-19. The table came from immunoSEQ multiplex PCR; TCRdb's copy has only in-frame clones and leaves some out. The sample shows around 200,000 clones, roughly nine tenths of them seen only once. The sequenced sample was peripheral blood. The source is a woman aged 50 to 65 with acute or convalescent COVID-19. CDR3s include the opening cysteine and the closing phenylalanine or tryptophan. The D gene is left open where the match is weak. Size is stated for part of the rows, as once, few or many counts, or as a class when the clone is expanded.

size: .; D: TRBD1; J: TRBJ1-6; V: TRBV7-6; CDR3: CASSSDRGPSYNSPLHF; DNA: TGTGCCAGCAGCAGCGACAGGGGGCCCTCCTATAATTCACCCCTCCACTTT
size: few; D: .; J: TRBJ1-5; V: TRBV6-2/TRBV6-3; CDR3: CASSRTVDTYQPQHF; DNA: TGTGCCAGCAGCAGGACTGTCGATACGTATCAGCCCCAGCATTTT
size: .; D: TRBD2; J: TRBJ2-1; V: TRBV10-3; CDR3: CAIRAGVGHEQFF; DNA: TGTGCCATCAGGGCGGGAGTTGGACATGAGCAGTTCTTC
size: .; D: TRBD2; J: TRBJ2-7; V: TRBV6-2/TRBV6-3; CDR3: CASSSSGLTYEQYF; DNA: TGTGCCAGCAGTTCTAGCGGTCTTACCTACGAGCAGTACTTC
size: .; D: TRBD2; J: TRBJ2-1; V: TRBV30; CDR3: CAWSEPGLAGNEQFF; DNA: TGTGCCTGGAGTGAACCGGGACTAGCGGGAAATGAGCAGTTCTTC
size: .; D: .; J: TRBJ1-2; V: TRBV6-5; CDR3: CASSYSQGYGYTF; DNA: TGTGCCAGCAGTTACTCGCAGGGCTATGGCTACACCTTC
size: .; D: TRBD2; J: TRBJ2-7; V: TRBV4-1; CDR3: CASSQVTSGAYEQYF; DNA: TGCGCCAGCAGCCAAGTTACTAGCGGGGCCTACGAGCAGTACTTC
size: .; D: .; J: TRBJ1-2; V: TRBV12-3/TRBV12-4; CDR3: CASRMGPTGGYTF; DNA: TGTGCCAGCAGAATGGGTCCGACGGGGGGCTACACCTTC
size: .; D: TRBD1; J: TRBJ1-1; V: TRBV24-1; CDR3: CATSDTDREFTEAFF; DNA: TGTGCCACCAGTGACACGGACAGGGAGTTCACTGAAGCTTTCTTT
size: .; D: .; J: TRBJ1-4; V: TRBV7-6; CDR3: CASSQNTVDSKLFF; DNA: TGTGCCAGCAGCCAAAATACCGTCGACAGCAAACTGTTTTTT
size: .; D: TRBD2; J: TRBJ2-7; V: TRBV24-1; CDR3: CATSHRASGTYEQYF; DNA: TGTGCCACCAGCCACAGGGCTAGCGGGACCTACGAGCAGTACTTC
size: .; D: .; J: TRBJ1-1; V: TRBV30; CDR3: CAWSPDRRTEAFF; DNA: TGTGCCTGGAGCCCGGACAGACGCACTGAAGCTTTCTTT
size: .; D: TRBD1; J: TRBJ1-2; V: TRBV6-5; CDR3: CASRLQGDGDYGYTF; DNA: TGTGCCAGCAGGTTACAGGGGGATGGGGACTATGGCTACACCTTC
size: few; D: TRBD1; J: TRBJ2-7; V: TRBV6-5; CDR3: CASSYSLTGPLEQYF; DNA: TGTGCCAGCAGTTACTCACTGACAGGGCCCCTGGAGCAGTACTTC
size: .; D: TRBD2; J: TRBJ2-3; V: TRBV7-2; CDR3: CASSYGRGGTDTQYF; DNA: TGTGCCAGCAGCTATGGGCGGGGGGGTACAGATACGCAGTATTTT
size: .; D: .; J: TRBJ1-4; V: TRBV6-5; CDR3: CASSPPGATNEKLFF; DNA: TGTGCCAGCAGTCCTCCGGGGGCAACTAATGAAAAACTGTTTTTT
size: .; D: TRBD2; J: TRBJ2-2; V: TRBV24-1; CDR3: CATSDLRGGRTGELFF; DNA: TGTGCCACCAGTGATCTCCGGGGGGGCCGCACCGGGGAGCTGTTTTTT
size: few; D: .; J: TRBJ2-3; V: TRBV2; CDR3: CASSPLDTQYF; DNA: TGTGCCAGCAGCCCACTAGATACGCAGTATTTT
size: .; D: TRBD1; J: TRBJ2-2; V: TRBV27; CDR3: CASSSTGSGELFF; DNA: TGTGCCAGCAGTTCGACAGGGTCCGGGGAGCTGTTTTTT
size: .; D: .; J: TRBJ1-3; V: TRBV15; CDR3: CATSRDHPESSGNTIYF; DNA: TGTGCCACCAGCAGAGATCACCCAGAAAGCTCTGGAAACACCATATATTTT
size: .; D: TRBD1; J: TRBJ1-1; V: TRBV3-1/TRBV3-2; CDR3: CASIPRGQGLTEAFF; DNA: TGTGCCAGCATCCCAAGGGGACAGGGACTCACTGAAGCTTTCTTT
size: once; D: TRBD2; J: TRBJ2-7; V: TRBV2; CDR3: CASSDGGGSYEQYF; DNA: TGTGCCAGCAGTGATGGCGGGGGTTCCTACGAGCAGTACTTC
size: .; D: .; J: TRBJ1-2; V: TRBV7-2; CDR3: CASSLARAWEYGYTF; DNA: TGTGCCAGCAGCTTAGCGCGGGCGTGGGAATATGGCTACACCTTC
size: .; D: TRBD2; J: TRBJ2-1; V: TRBV28; CDR3: CLAGGLGEQFF; DNA: TGTCTAGCGGGGGGGCTCGGTGAGCAGTTCTTC
size: once; D: .; J: TRBJ2-5; V: TRBV15; CDR3: CATSRSYQETQYF; DNA: TGTGCCACCAGCAGATCATACCAAGAGACCCAGTACTTC
size: .; D: .; J: TRBJ2-5; V: TRBV27; CDR3: CASSNEQLQETQYF; DNA: TGTGCCAGCAGTAACGAACAGCTCCAAGAGACCCAGTACTTC
size: .; D: TRBD1; J: TRBJ1-4; V: TRBV18; CDR3: CASSPPGQGHEKLFF; DNA: TGTGCCAGCTCACCACCGGGACAGGGACATGAAAAACTGTTTTTT
size: .; D: TRBD1; J: TRBJ2-5; V: TRBV10-3; CDR3: CAVQGADETQYF; DNA: TGTGCCGTACAGGGGGCCGACGAGACCCAGTACTTC
size: .; D: TRBD1; J: TRBJ1-5; V: TRBV24-1; CDR3: CATSDHRDRARQPQHF; DNA: TGTGCCACCAGTGACCACCGGGACAGGGCTCGTCAGCCCCAGCATTTT
size: .; D: .; J: TRBJ1-1; V: TRBV6-5; CDR3: CASSYSGIGTEAFF; DNA: TGTGCCAGCAGTTATTCAGGGATAGGGACTGAAGCTTTCTTT
size: .; D: .; J: TRBJ2-3; V: TRBV30; CDR3: CAWRGSSAPDTQYF; DNA: TGTGCCTGGAGGGGGAGTAGCGCCCCAGATACGCAGTATTTT
size: .; D: .; J: TRBJ2-7; V: TRBV5-4; CDR3: CASIMGAPLSNEQYF; DNA: TGTGCCAGCATCATGGGGGCTCCTCTCTCGAACGAGCAGTACTTC
size: .; D: TRBD1; J: TRBJ2-2; V: TRBV12-3/TRBV12-4; CDR3: CASRQGAAGELFF; DNA: TGTGCCAGCCGGCAGGGGGCCGCCGGGGAGCTGTTTTTT
size: .; D: TRBD1; J: TRBJ1-2; V: TRBV6-5; CDR3: CASTKGQGTFDGYTF; DNA: TGTGCCAGCACGAAAGGACAGGGGACGTTTGATGGCTACACCTTC
size: .; D: TRBD2; J: TRBJ2-1; V: TRBV11-3; CDR3: CASSLWAGGGYNEQFF; DNA: TGTGCCAGCAGCTTATGGGCCGGGGGGGGTTACAATGAGCAGTTCTTC
size: .; D: .; J: TRBJ2-7; V: TRBV5-5; CDR3: CASSLVGYEQYF; DNA: TGTGCCAGCAGCTTGGTCGGTTACGAGCAGTACTTC
size: .; D: TRBD1; J: TRBJ2-7; V: TRBV6-5; CDR3: CASRRQGAYEQYF; DNA: TGTGCCAGCAGAAGACAGGGTGCATACGAGCAGTACTTC
size: .; D: .; J: TRBJ1-3; V: TRBV14; CDR3: CASSQQGSSGNTIYF; DNA: TGTGCCAGCAGCCAGCAAGGGAGCTCTGGAAACACCATATATTTT
size: .; D: .; J: TRBJ2-5; V: TRBV29-1; CDR3: CSVGNQGGETQYF; DNA: TGCAGCGTTGGAAATCAGGGGGGAGAGACCCAGTACTTC
size: .; D: TRBD1; J: TRBJ2-7; V: TRBV28; CDR3: CASSLRGGRSYEQYF; DNA: TGTGCCAGCAGTTTGAGAGGGGGCCGTTCCTACGAGCAGTACTTC
size: .; D: .; J: TRBJ1-4; V: TRBV9; CDR3: CASSVEGSGTNEKLFF; DNA: TGTGCCAGCAGCGTTGAGGGAAGTGGGACTAATGAAAAACTGTTTTTT
size: .; D: TRBD2; J: TRBJ2-3; V: TRBV7-9; CDR3: CASSPPGLAGNTQYF; DNA: TGTGCCAGCAGCCCGCCCGGACTAGCGGGAAATACGCAGTATTTT
size: .; D: .; J: TRBJ2-3; V: TRBV9; CDR3: CASSLRAGTGDTQYF; DNA: TGTGCCAGCAGCCTCCGTGCCGGAACCGGGGATACGCAGTATTTT
size: .; D: TRBD1; J: TRBJ1-1; V: TRBV5-5; CDR3: CASSFPGTGGFRAFF; DNA: TGTGCCAGCAGCTTCCCCGGGACAGGGGGCTTTAGGGCTTTCTTT
size: .; D: TRBD1; J: TRBJ1-1; V: TRBV19; CDR3: CASGQGVETEAFF; DNA: TGTGCCAGTGGACAGGGGGTAGAGACTGAAGCTTTCTTT
size: .; D: .; J: TRBJ2-7; V: TRBV18; CDR3: CASSRAGQNYEQYF; DNA: TGTGCCAGCTCACGGGCAGGGCAGAACTACGAGCAGTACTTC
size: few; D: TRBD1; J: TRBJ1-2; V: TRBV30; CDR3: CAWRGQGVYGYTF; DNA: TGTGCCTGGAGAGGACAGGGGGTCTATGGCTACACCTTC
size: few; D: .; J: TRBJ2-7; V: TRBV10-3; CDR3: CAIQGGYEQYF; DNA: TGTGCCATCCAGGGGGGTTACGAGCAGTACTTC
size: once; D: .; J: TRBJ2-7; V: TRBV6-5; CDR3: CASSLTRYEQYF; DNA: TGTGCCAGCAGTCTTACGAGATACGAGCAGTACTTC
size: once; D: .; J: TRBJ1-1; V: TRBV18; CDR3: CASSPPTLNTEAFF; DNA: TGTGCCAGCTCACCCCCCACACTGAACACTGAAGCTTTCTTT
size: .; D: .; J: TRBJ1-1; V: TRBV2; CDR3: CASSYRAEAEAFF; DNA: TGTGCCAGCAGTTACAGGGCTGAGGCTGAAGCTTTCTTT